The rows below give T cell receptor beta chains drawn from one sample of a study of T-cell reconstitution after alpha-beta-depleted transplantation in children. MiXCR was run by TCRdb on the PCR reads, yielding one entry per CDR3 protein. The data contain about 300,000 distinct CDR3 sequences, about 7.3% of them singletons. The starting material was peripheral blood, obtained 360 days after TCRalphabeta/CD19-depleted stem cell transplant. The receptor set was obtained from a female patient between 2 and 15 years old who had a stem cell transplant for Fanconi anemia, so the T cells may come from the graft donor. Each CDR3 is given with its conserved first and last residue. Fields, in order: CDR3 protein, CDR3 DNA, clone size, J gene, V gene, D gene, CDR3 length. D genes are given only for firm matches. Clone size appears in some rows only: once, few, many, or a class for an expanded clone.

CDR3aa: CASSSGQGWDTEAFF
CDR3nt: TGCGCCAGCAGCTCCGGACAGGGGTGGGACACTGAAGCTTTCTTT
abundance: NA
j_gene: TRBJ1-1
v_gene: TRBV5-1
d_gene: TRBD1
len: 15

CDR3aa: CASSAEVASEQYF
CDR3nt: TGTGCCAGCAGTGCCGAAGTCGCGAGCGAGCAGTACTTC
abundance: few
j_gene: TRBJ2-7
v_gene: TRBV6-4
d_gene: NA
len: 13

CDR3aa: CASSPVTGNTGELFF
CDR3nt: TGTGCCAGCTCACCGGTAACAGGGAACACCGGGGAGCTGTTTTTT
abundance: many
j_gene: TRBJ2-2
v_gene: TRBV18
d_gene: NA
len: 15

CDR3aa: CAISEMAEETQYF
CDR3nt: TGTGCCATCAGTGAGATGGCAGAAGAGACCCAGTACTTC
abundance: few
j_gene: TRBJ2-5
v_gene: TRBV10-3
d_gene: NA
len: 13

CDR3aa: CASSLAAGFGSSNIYEQFF
CDR3nt: TGTGCCAGCAGTTTAGCCGCAGGATTTGGGTCCTCCAATATCTATGAGCAGTTCTTC
abundance: many
j_gene: TRBJ2-1
v_gene: TRBV12-3/TRBV12-4
d_gene: NA
len: 19

CDR3aa: CASSRKRAWTEAFF
CDR3nt: TGTGCCAGCAGCCGTAAAAGGGCTTGGACTGAAGCTTTCTTT
abundance: NA
j_gene: TRBJ1-1
v_gene: TRBV7-8
d_gene: NA
len: 14

CDR3aa: CASSLSSGAGSYNSPLHF
CDR3nt: TGTGCCAGCAGTTTATCGTCAGGGGCCGGCTCCTATAATTCACCCCTCCACTTT
abundance: many
j_gene: TRBJ1-6
v_gene: TRBV27
d_gene: NA
len: 18

CDR3aa: CASSLIGTTGELFF
CDR3nt: TGTGCCAGCAGTTTGATAGGGACCACCGGGGAGCTGTTTTTT
abundance: many
j_gene: TRBJ2-2
v_gene: TRBV28
d_gene: NA
len: 14

CDR3aa: CSAREGSGQPQHF
CDR3nt: TGCAGTGCTAGAGAGGGGAGCGGGCAGCCCCAGCATTTT
abundance: NA
j_gene: TRBJ1-5
v_gene: TRBV20-1
d_gene: NA
len: 13

CDR3aa: CSAKLAGNTDTQYF
CDR3nt: TGCAGTGCTAAACTAGCGGGTAACACAGATACGCAGTATTTT
abundance: many
j_gene: TRBJ2-3
v_gene: TRBV20-1
d_gene: TRBD2
len: 14

CDR3aa: CASSFVVGANEQFF
CDR3nt: TGTGCCAGCAGTTTTGTCGTGGGGGCCAATGAGCAGTTCTTC
abundance: many
j_gene: TRBJ2-1
v_gene: TRBV12-3/TRBV12-4
d_gene: NA
len: 14

CDR3aa: CASSTSFGTINTGELFF
CDR3nt: TGTGCCAGCAGTACATCATTCGGGACTATAAACACCGGGGAGCTGTTTTTT
abundance: many
j_gene: TRBJ2-2
v_gene: TRBV27
d_gene: TRBD2
len: 17

CDR3aa: CASSPLLGEVYYNEQFF
CDR3nt: TGTGCCAGCAGCCCCCTCCTTGGGGAAGTCTACTACAATGAGCAGTTCTTC
abundance: many
j_gene: TRBJ2-1
v_gene: TRBV7-9
d_gene: NA
len: 17

CDR3aa: CASSPWLRGTDTQYF
CDR3nt: TGTGCCAGCAGTCCCTGGTTGAGAGGCACAGATACGCAGTATTTT
abundance: few
j_gene: TRBJ2-3
v_gene: TRBV6-2/TRBV6-3
d_gene: NA
len: 15

CDR3aa: CASSSRGANEKLFF
CDR3nt: TGTGCCAGCAGTAGCAGGGGTGCTAATGAAAAACTGTTTTTT
abundance: NA
j_gene: TRBJ1-4
v_gene: TRBV6-2/TRBV6-3
d_gene: NA
len: 14

CDR3aa: CASSVDPRSTDTQYF
CDR3nt: TGTGCCAGCAGCGTGGACCCCAGGAGCACAGATACGCAGTATTTT
abundance: few
j_gene: TRBJ2-3
v_gene: TRBV9
d_gene: NA
len: 15

CDR3aa: CASSEREGNQPQHF
CDR3nt: TGTGCCAGCAGTGAAAGGGAGGGCAATCAGCCCCAGCATTTT
abundance: few
j_gene: TRBJ1-5
v_gene: TRBV25-1
d_gene: NA
len: 14

CDR3aa: CASSPDTEPQVPQHF
CDR3nt: TGTGCCAGCAGCCCCGACACGGAGCCCCAGGTGCCCCAGCATTTT
abundance: NA
j_gene: TRBJ1-5
v_gene: TRBV5-6
d_gene: NA
len: 15

CDR3aa: CASSLSPPGQGEGYTF
CDR3nt: TGTGCCAGCAGCTTATCCCCCCCGGGACAGGGGGAAGGCTACACCTTC
abundance: few
j_gene: TRBJ1-2
v_gene: TRBV7-2
d_gene: TRBD1
len: 16

CDR3aa: CASSLVAGDVGNQPQHF
CDR3nt: TGTGCCAGCAGCTTAGTGGCAGGGGATGTAGGCAATCAGCCCCAGCATTTT
abundance: many
j_gene: TRBJ1-5
v_gene: TRBV7-8
d_gene: NA
len: 17

CDR3aa: CASSSTPGELFF
CDR3nt: TGTGCCAGCAGCTCTACCCCCGGGGAGCTGTTTTTT
abundance: few
j_gene: TRBJ2-2
v_gene: TRBV7-3
d_gene: NA
len: 12

CDR3aa: CASSFRRGGYNEQFF
CDR3nt: TGTGCCAGCAGCTTTCGACGGGGGGGTTACAATGAGCAGTTCTTC
abundance: few
j_gene: TRBJ2-1
v_gene: TRBV7-2
d_gene: TRBD2
len: 15

CDR3aa: CASSLAFAGGDTQYF
CDR3nt: TGTGCCAGCAGCTTAGCATTCGCGGGAGGGGATACGCAGTATTTT
abundance: many
j_gene: TRBJ2-3
v_gene: TRBV13
d_gene: TRBD2
len: 15

CDR3aa: CASGDTPLAEAFF
CDR3nt: TGTGCCAGCGGAGACACTCCCTTAGCTGAAGCTTTCTTT
abundance: many
j_gene: TRBJ1-1
v_gene: TRBV7-9
d_gene: NA
len: 13

CDR3aa: CASWTGMNQPQHF
CDR3nt: TGTGCCAGTTGGACAGGAATGAATCAGCCCCAGCATTTT
abundance: NA
j_gene: TRBJ1-5
v_gene: TRBV28
d_gene: TRBD1
len: 13

CDR3aa: CSARGGQGAAGELFF
CDR3nt: TGCAGTGCTAGAGGTGGACAGGGGGCCGCCGGGGAGCTGTTTTTT
abundance: NA
j_gene: TRBJ2-2
v_gene: TRBV20-1
d_gene: TRBD1
len: 15

CDR3aa: CASGSWQGRTDTQYF
CDR3nt: TGCGCCAGCGGGTCCTGGCAGGGCCGGACAGATACGCAGTATTTT
abundance: few
j_gene: TRBJ2-3
v_gene: TRBV5-1
d_gene: NA
len: 15

CDR3aa: CASRIGGIEETQYF
CDR3nt: TGCGCCAGCAGGATTGGCGGGATCGAAGAGACCCAGTACTTC
abundance: many
j_gene: TRBJ2-5
v_gene: TRBV5-1
d_gene: NA
len: 14

CDR3aa: CASSLLGAGGPIKTTYNEQFF
CDR3nt: TGCGCCAGCAGCTTGTTAGGGGCGGGAGGGCCGATAAAAACGACTTACAATGAGCAGTTCTTC
abundance: few
j_gene: TRBJ2-1
v_gene: TRBV5-1
d_gene: TRBD2
len: 21

CDR3aa: CSAEQAGIYGYTF
CDR3nt: TGCAGTGCCGAACAAGCGGGGATCTATGGCTACACCTTC
abundance: many
j_gene: TRBJ1-2
v_gene: TRBV20-1
d_gene: NA
len: 13

CDR3aa: CASSLDGTGANVLTF
CDR3nt: TGCGCCAGCAGCCTGGACGGCACGGGGGCCAACGTCCTGACTTTC
abundance: many
j_gene: TRBJ2-6
v_gene: TRBV5-1
d_gene: NA
len: 15

CDR3aa: CATSRAQGGRNQPQHF
CDR3nt: TGTGCCACCAGCAGAGCGCAGGGTGGACGCAATCAGCCCCAGCATTTT
abundance: few
j_gene: TRBJ1-5
v_gene: TRBV15
d_gene: NA
len: 16

CDR3aa: CASSRLTEQYF
CDR3nt: TGTGCCAGCAGCCGCCTCACGGAGCAGTACTTC
abundance: NA
j_gene: TRBJ2-7
v_gene: TRBV6-2/TRBV6-3
d_gene: NA
len: 11

CDR3aa: CASSWGYGYTF
CDR3nt: TGCGCCAGCAGCTGGGGGTATGGCTACACCTTC
abundance: many
j_gene: TRBJ1-2
v_gene: TRBV5-1
d_gene: NA
len: 11

CDR3aa: CSASGKGYTF
CDR3nt: TGCAGTGCTTCCGGGAAGGGCTACACCTTC
abundance: many
j_gene: TRBJ1-2
v_gene: TRBV20-1
d_gene: NA
len: 10

CDR3aa: CSPLIIFTDTQYF
CDR3nt: TGCAGTCCTCTAATTATATTCACAGATACGCAGTATTTT
abundance: many
j_gene: TRBJ2-3
v_gene: TRBV20-1
d_gene: NA
len: 13

CDR3aa: CATSRRKGLPPHEQYF
CDR3nt: TGTGCCACCAGCAGACGTAAAGGGCTCCCGCCCCACGAGCAGTACTTC
abundance: many
j_gene: TRBJ2-7
v_gene: TRBV15
d_gene: NA
len: 16

CDR3aa: CASSFLAGGHNEQFF
CDR3nt: TGTGCCAGCAGTTTCCTAGCGGGAGGGCACAATGAGCAGTTCTTC
abundance: many
j_gene: TRBJ2-1
v_gene: TRBV6-5
d_gene: TRBD2
len: 15

CDR3aa: CASFLGNTIYF
CDR3nt: TGTGCCAGCTTTTTGGGAAACACCATATATTTT
abundance: many
j_gene: TRBJ1-3
v_gene: TRBV6-1
d_gene: NA
len: 11